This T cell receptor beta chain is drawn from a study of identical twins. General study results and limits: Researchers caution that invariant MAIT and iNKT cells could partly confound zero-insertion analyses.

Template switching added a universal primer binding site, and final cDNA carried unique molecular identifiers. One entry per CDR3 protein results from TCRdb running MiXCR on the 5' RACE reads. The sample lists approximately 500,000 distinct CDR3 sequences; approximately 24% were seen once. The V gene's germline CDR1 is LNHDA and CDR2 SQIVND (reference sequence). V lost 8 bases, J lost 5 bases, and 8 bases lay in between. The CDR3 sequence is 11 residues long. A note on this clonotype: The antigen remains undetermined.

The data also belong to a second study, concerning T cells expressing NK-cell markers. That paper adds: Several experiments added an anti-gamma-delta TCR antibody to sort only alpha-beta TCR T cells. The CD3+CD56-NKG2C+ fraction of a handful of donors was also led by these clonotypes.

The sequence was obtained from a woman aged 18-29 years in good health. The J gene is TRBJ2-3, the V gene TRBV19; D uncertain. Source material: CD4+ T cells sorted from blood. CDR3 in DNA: TGTGCCAGTTCCCGCCAAGATACGCAGTATTTT. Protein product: CASSRQDTQYF.